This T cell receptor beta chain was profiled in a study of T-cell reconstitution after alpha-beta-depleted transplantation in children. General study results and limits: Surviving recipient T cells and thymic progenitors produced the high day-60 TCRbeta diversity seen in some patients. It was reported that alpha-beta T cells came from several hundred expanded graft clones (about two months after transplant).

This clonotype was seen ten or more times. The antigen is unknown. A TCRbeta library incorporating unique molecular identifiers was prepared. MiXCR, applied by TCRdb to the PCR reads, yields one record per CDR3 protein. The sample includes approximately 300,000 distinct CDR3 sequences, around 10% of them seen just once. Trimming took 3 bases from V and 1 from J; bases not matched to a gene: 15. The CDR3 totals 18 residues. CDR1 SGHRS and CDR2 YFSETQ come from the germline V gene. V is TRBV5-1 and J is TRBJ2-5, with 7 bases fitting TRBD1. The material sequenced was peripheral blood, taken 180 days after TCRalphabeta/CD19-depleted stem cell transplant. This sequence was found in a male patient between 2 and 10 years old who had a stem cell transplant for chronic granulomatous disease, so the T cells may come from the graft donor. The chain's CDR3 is CASSSLKTGTVFQETQYF. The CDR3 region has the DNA TGCGCCAGCAGCTCTCTTAAAACCGGGACAGTCTTCCAAGAGACCCAGTACTTC. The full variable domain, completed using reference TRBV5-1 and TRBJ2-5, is KAGVTQTPRYLIKTRGQQVTLSCSPISGHRSVSWYQQTPGQGLQFLFEYFSETQRNKGNFPGRFSGRQFSNSRSEMNVSTLELGDSALYLCASSSLKTGTVFQETQYFGPGTRLLVL.